A single sample is the source of the 20 T cell receptor beta chains below, sequenced in a study of OX40 agonist ivuxolimab in advanced cancers. Sequenced by immunoSEQ multiplex PCR; TCRdb stores in-frame clones only, minus some. The sample has about 61,000 clones, less than 90% seen once. The source material was CD4+ or CD8+ T cells sorted from blood, sampled in a trial of the OX40 agonist ivuxolimab. The receptors here all came from an adult with an advanced solid tumor such as melanoma, head and neck, liver or kidney cancer.

The chain couples TRBV9 to TRBJ1-3; D gene unclear. V lost 3 bases, J lost 0 bases, and 10 bases lay in between. Germline CDR1 is SGDLS and CDR2 is YYNGEE. This CDR3 has 15 amino acids. The DNA of the CDR3 is TGTGCCAGCAGCGCGAACAGCTTCTCTGGAAACACCATATATTTT. Translating it yields CASSANSFSGNTIYF.

The V and J genes are TRBV29-1 and TRBJ2-7, with 8 bases matching TRBD1. This CDR3 is 13 amino acids long. The J segment lost 4 bases and the V segment lost 4 bases, leaving 6 bases of the junction unmatched. The V gene's germline CDR1 is SQVTM and CDR2 ANQGSEA. CDR3 DNA sequence: TGCAGCGTTGGGACAGGGTCGAATTACGAGCAGTACTTC. Its translation is CSVGTGSNYEQYF.

This clone was found once. The chain has TRBV6-5 and TRBJ1-2, with 7 bases matching TRBD1. CDR1 and CDR2 (germline): MNHEY, SVGAGI. This CDR3 is 14 amino acids long. V lost 5 bases and J lost 7; bases outside the gene matches: 10. CDR3 residues: CASSKTTGQVGYTF. The CDR3 DNA follows: TGTGCCAGCAGTAAAACGACAGGGCAGGTTGGCTACACCTTC.

This chain's CDR3 is CASSPMSGSSYEQYF. The CDR3 DNA reads as TGTGCCAGCAGCCCCATGTCCGGGAGCTCCTACGAGCAGTACTTC. The rearrangement joins TRBV7-2 to TRBJ2-7, with a weak D call TRBD2 (6 bases). This CDR3 has 15 amino acids. The V gene lost 5 bases and the J gene lost 0 bases, with 14 bases spanning the gap. Germline V gene lookup returns CDR1 SGHTA and CDR2 FQGNSA.

V and J are TRBV6-5 and TRBJ1-2, with D perhaps matching TRBD1 (5 bases). The CDR3 runs to 15 residues. Trimming removed 0 bases from V and 4 bases from J, with 12 bases in between. Germline CDR1 reads MNHEY; CDR2 reads SVGAGI. For the CDR3, the DNA is TGTGCCAGCAGTTACTCGAGAGCCCAGGGCTATGGCTACACCTTC. Translation: CASSYSRAQGYGYTF.

The chain couples TRBV4-1 to TRBJ2-7, with TRBD1 as a possible D gene (5 bases). Trimming removed 6 bases at V and 1 base at J, with 16 bases between. The CDR3 is 15 amino acids. Germline loops: CDR1 MGHRA, CDR2 YSYEKL. CDR3 nucleotides: TGCGCCAGCAGTGAAGACAGCTTTATATCCTACGAGCAGTACTTC. This translates into CASSEDSFISYEQYF.

This sequence joins TRBV18 and TRBJ2-3; maybe TRBD2 (7 bases). CDR3 length: 16 amino acids. Looked up from germline, CDR1 is KGHSH and CDR2 is LQKENI. V was cut by 8 bases and J by 4 bases, with 22 bases left in between. CDR3 region: CASTDPGRGGADTQYF. CDR3 sequence (DNA): TGTGCCAGCACGGACCCGGGCAGGGGAGGGGCAGATACGCAGTATTTT.

The rearrangement joins TRBV28 to TRBJ1-2; 9 bases line up with TRBD1. CDR3 length: 15 amino acids. Trimming cost V 7 bases and J 6 bases; bases outside gene matches: 12. CDR1 is MDHEN, CDR2 SYDVKM, per germline. The DNA for the CDR3 is TGTGCCAGCACCGGGACAGGGCCCTCTAGTAATGGCTACACCTTC. It codes for CASTGTGPSSNGYTF.

The CDR3 spells CASSFSGAGASGELFF. The CDR3, as DNA: TGCGCCAGCAGCTTCTCCGGTGCAGGGGCGTCCGGGGAGCTGTTTTTT. The V and J genes are TRBV5-1 and TRBJ2-2, with D possibly being TRBD1 (6 bases). The CDR3 is 16 amino acids. Germline V gene sequence: CDR1 SGHRS, CDR2 YFSETQ. Trimming shortened V by 2 bases and J by 6 bases, and 17 bases separated the two germline ends.

The chain couples TRBV5-1 to TRBJ2-1, with D uncertain. The CDR3 loop spans 14 amino acids. The germline V and J ends were trimmed by 3 bases and 0 bases, with 7 bases remaining between them. The germline V gene encodes CDR1 SGHRS and CDR2 YFSETQ. CDR3 protein: CASSSDTSYNEQFF. The CDR3, as DNA: TGCGCCAGCAGCTCAGACACCTCCTACAATGAGCAGTTCTTC.

The chain combines TRBV6-4 with TRBJ1-5; a possible D gene is TRBD1 (6 bases). Trimming took 2 bases from V and 1 from J, leaving 9 bases between them. Germline loops: CDR1 MRHNA, CDR2 SNTAGT. This CDR3 has 15 amino acids. CDR3 protein: CASSDLQGSNQPQHF. CDR3 nucleotide sequence: TGTGCCAGCAGTGACCTACAGGGCAGCAATCAGCCCCAGCATTTT.

This clone was seen just once. The chain joins TRBV6-5 to TRBJ2-7; either TRBD1 or TRBD2 may supply D (5 bases each). Trimming took off 6 bases at V and 3 bases at J, with 18 bases between the two ends. Per germline, CDR1 MNHEY and CDR2 SVGAGI. CDR3 length: 15 residues. The CDR3 bases are TGTGCCAGCAGCCCCACCGGGACCCCCCACTACGAGCAGTACTTC. It translates to CASSPTGTPHYEQYF.

The chain has TRBV18 and TRBJ1-1; D may be TRBD1 (5 bases). Germline CDR1 KGHSH, CDR2 LQKENI. The length of the CDR3 is 16 residues. V shed 5 bases and J shed 1 base, with 17 bases lying between them. CDR3 bases: TGTGCCAGCTCATCGCGGGAGGGGCGGGGGAACACTGAAGCTTTCTTT. It is translated as CASSSREGRGNTEAFF.

This sequence joins TRBV19 and TRBJ1-2, with TRBD1 identical over 7 bases. CDR1 is LNHDA, CDR2 SQIVND, per germline (reference sequence). After removal of 8 bases from V and 0 bases from J, the junction contained 15 bases not matched to a gene. CDR3 length: 17 amino acids. The CDR3 DNA reads as TGTGCCAGTGCCAGCAAGGGGGCCTTCGGGGCTAACTATGGCTACACCTTC. Encoded protein: CASASKGAFGANYGYTF.

J is TRBJ1-2 and V is TRBV28; 10 nucleotides line up with TRBD1. The germline V gene encodes CDR1 MDHEN and CDR2 SYDVKM. The V segment lost 3 bases and the J segment 11 bases; nucleotides outside the gene matches: 9. The CDR3 covers 14 residues. CDR3 in amino acids: CASSLPGTGAKYTF. The DNA of the CDR3 is TGTGCCAGCAGTTTGCCCGGGACAGGGGCTAAGTACACCTTC.

The V and J genes are TRBV7-9 and TRBJ2-1; 9 bases match TRBD1. Germline trimming cut 5 bases from V and 8 bases from J; bases unmatched to any gene: 1. The CDR3 loop spans 12 amino acids. Per the germline V gene, CDR1 is SEHNR and CDR2 is FQNEAQ (reference sequence). The CDR3 spells CASSRDRDEQFF. The CDR3 coding sequence is TGTGCCAGCAGCCGGGACAGGGATGAGCAGTTCTTC.

The V and J genes are TRBV19 and TRBJ1-6, with D perhaps matching TRBD1 (6 bases). The germline V gene has CDR1 LNHDA and CDR2 SQIVND (reference sequence). This CDR3 region has 16 residues. V shed 7 bases and J shed 0 bases, with 13 bases lying between them. CDR3 nucleotides: TGTGCCAGTACCCCTACAGGGAGCTCCTATAATTCACCCCTCCACTTT. This translates into CASTPTGSSYNSPLHF.

In this sample, this clone turned up a few times. The chain employs TRBV7-6 and TRBJ1-3; TRBD1 agrees at 8 bases. V shed 4 bases, J shed 2 bases, and the junction held 4 bases outside the gene matches. The germline V gene has CDR1 SGHVS and CDR2 FNYEAQ. CDR3 length equals 15 residues. CDR3 DNA sequence: TGTGCCAGCAGCTCCCTGGACAGGGCTGGAAACACCATATATTTT. Encoded protein: CASSSLDRAGNTIYF. The entire variable domain, with the rest obtained from reference TRBV7-6 and TRBJ1-3, is as follows: GAGVSQSPRYKVTKRGQDVALRCDPISGHVSLYWYRQALGQGPEFLTYFNYEAQQDKSGLPNDRFSAERPEGSISTLTIQRTEQRDSAMYRCASSSLDRAGNTIYFGEGSWLTVV.

The rearrangement links TRBV7-9 to TRBJ1-2; D is ambiguous. Between the trimmed V and J ends, which lost 1 base and 2 bases, there was a span of 2 bases. The CDR3 covers 12 residues. Per germline, CDR1 SEHNR and CDR2 FQNEAQ (reference sequence). The CDR3 DNA sequence: TGTGCCAGCAGCTTAGGCAACTATGGCTACACCTTC. Its translation is CASSLGNYGYTF. The whole variable domain, remainder taken from reference TRBV7-9 and TRBJ1-2, is DTGVSQNPRHKITKRGQNVTFRCDPISEHNRLYWYRQTLGQGPEFLTYFQNEAQLEKSRLLSDRFSAERPKGSFSTLEIQRTEQGDSAMYLCASSLGNYGYTFGSGTRLTVV.

The rearrangement links TRBV4-3 to TRBJ2-6; either TRBD1 or TRBD2 may fit D (5 bases each). V dropped 2 bases and J dropped 0 bases, with 14 bases sitting between them. Germline V gives CDR1 LGHNA, CDR2 YSLEER. The CDR3 has 18 residues. The CDR3 nucleotides read TGCGCCAGCAGCCAAACCGGGACGGCCGACTCTGGGGCCAACGTCCTGACTTTC. The encoded protein is CASSQTGTADSGANVLTF.